This T cell receptor (beta chain) was captured in a study of neurological immune-mediated disorders. The cDNA was produced through 5'RACE with 10-nucleotide random UMIs. Whenever a sequencing run was performed, it yielded over 170 million TCR-beta sequences from 15-18 subjects. TCRdb re-called the 5' RACE reads with MiXCR, one entry per CDR3 protein. Among about 49,000 distinct CDR3 sequences listed, over 8% were seen once. Study-wide points: Patients with HTLV-1-associated myelopathy showed the most TCR clonal expansion. Those with multiple sclerosis showed the least, falling below healthy controls. The absence of any CDR3 amino acid sequence shared by expanded clones across subjects suggests that repertoires were private in all groups.

Regarding time point: longitudinal time-point 1 (baseline). This clonotype was counted at least ten times. Its specificity is not known. CDR1 is SGHRS and CDR2 is YFSETQ in the germline V gene. There are 16 residues in the CDR3. V dropped 0 bases and J dropped 0 bases, with 10 bases sitting between them. This chain joins TRBV5-1 and TRBJ1-3, with D unclear. This sequence was found in a middle-aged woman in good health. Material: PBMCs. CDR3 sequence: CASSLVGPSSGNTIYF. DNA of the CDR3: TGCGCCAGCAGCTTGGTAGGCCCCAGCTCTGGAAACACCATATATTTT.